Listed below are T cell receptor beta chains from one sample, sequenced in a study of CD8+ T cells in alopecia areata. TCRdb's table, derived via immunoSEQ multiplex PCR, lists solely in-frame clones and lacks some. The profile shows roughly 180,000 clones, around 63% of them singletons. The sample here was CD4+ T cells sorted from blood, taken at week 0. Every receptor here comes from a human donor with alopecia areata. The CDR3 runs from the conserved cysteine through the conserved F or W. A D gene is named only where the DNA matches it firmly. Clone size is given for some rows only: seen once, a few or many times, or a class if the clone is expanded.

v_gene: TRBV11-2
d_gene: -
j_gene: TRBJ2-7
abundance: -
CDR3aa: CASTAGSSYEQYF
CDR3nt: TGTGCCAGCACGGCAGGGAGCTCCTACGAGCAGTACTTC

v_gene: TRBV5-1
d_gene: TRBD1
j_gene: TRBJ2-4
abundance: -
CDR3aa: CASSLDRGAKNIQYF
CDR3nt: TGCGCCAGCAGCTTAGACAGGGGAGCCAAAAACATTCAGTACTTC

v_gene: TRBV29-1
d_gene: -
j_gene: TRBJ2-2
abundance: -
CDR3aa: CSVDNGYTGELFF
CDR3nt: TGCAGCGTTGATAACGGATACACCGGGGAGCTGTTTTTT

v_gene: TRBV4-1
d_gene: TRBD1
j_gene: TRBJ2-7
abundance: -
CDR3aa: CASSQDSGTGGYEQYF
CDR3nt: TGCGCCAGCAGCCAAGATTCCGGGACAGGGGGGTACGAGCAGTACTTC

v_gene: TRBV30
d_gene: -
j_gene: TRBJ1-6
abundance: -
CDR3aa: CAWSVSRGTGYGSPLHF
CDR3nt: TGTGCCTGGAGTGTATCTCGGGGTACAGGGTATGGATCACCCCTCCACTTT

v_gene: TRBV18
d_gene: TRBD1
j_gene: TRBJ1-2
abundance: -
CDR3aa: CASSPLDRGGDGYTF
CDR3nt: TGTGCCAGCTCACCTCTGGACAGGGGAGGTGATGGCTACACCTTC

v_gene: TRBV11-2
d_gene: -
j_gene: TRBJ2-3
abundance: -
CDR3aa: CASSLNTQYF
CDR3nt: TGTGCCAGCAGCTTAAATACGCAGTATTTT

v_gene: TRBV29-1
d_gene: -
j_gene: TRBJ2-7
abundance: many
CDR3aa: CSALTGYEQYF
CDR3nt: TGCAGCGCCTTGACAGGCTACGAGCAGTACTTC

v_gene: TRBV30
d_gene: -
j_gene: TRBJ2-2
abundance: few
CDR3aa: CAWNRGGSTGELFF
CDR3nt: TGTGCCTGGAATAGAGGGGGTTCTACCGGGGAGCTGTTTTTT

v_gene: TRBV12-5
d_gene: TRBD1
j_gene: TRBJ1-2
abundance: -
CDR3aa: CASGSGTGDGYTF
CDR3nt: TGTGCTAGTGGTTCCGGGACAGGGGATGGCTACACCTTC

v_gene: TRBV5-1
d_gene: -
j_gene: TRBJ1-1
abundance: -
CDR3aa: CASSYGQPNTEAFF
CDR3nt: TGCGCCAGCAGCTATGGACAGCCGAACACTGAAGCTTTCTTT

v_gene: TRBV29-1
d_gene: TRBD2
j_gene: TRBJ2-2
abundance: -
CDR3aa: CSGRLAGGTSTGELFF
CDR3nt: TGCAGCGGGCGACTAGCGGGGGGGACGAGCACCGGGGAGCTGTTTTTT

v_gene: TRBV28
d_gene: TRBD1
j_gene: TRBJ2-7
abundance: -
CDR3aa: CASISGTGFSHEQYF
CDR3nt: TGTGCCAGCATTTCAGGGACAGGTTTTAGCCACGAGCAGTACTTC

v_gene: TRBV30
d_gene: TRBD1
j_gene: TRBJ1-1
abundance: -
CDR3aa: CAWRPRDRGNTEAFF
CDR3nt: TGTGCCTGGAGGCCCAGGGACAGGGGGAACACTGAAGCTTTCTTT

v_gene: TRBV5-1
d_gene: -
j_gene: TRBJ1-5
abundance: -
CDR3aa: CASSFTDQPQHF
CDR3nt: TGCGCCAGCAGCTTCACGGATCAGCCCCAGCATTTT

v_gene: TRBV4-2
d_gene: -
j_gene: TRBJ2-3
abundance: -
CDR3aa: CASSPSSGFPDTQYF
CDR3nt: TGTGCCAGCAGCCCTTCCTCAGGGTTCCCAGATACGCAGTATTTT

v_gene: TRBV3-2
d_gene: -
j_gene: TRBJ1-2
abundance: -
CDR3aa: CVRGHSYTF
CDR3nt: TGTGTCAGGGGGCATAGCTACACCTTC

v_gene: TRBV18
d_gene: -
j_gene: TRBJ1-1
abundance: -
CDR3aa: CASSPQTANTEAFF
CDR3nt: TGTGCCAGCTCACCACAGACAGCGAACACTGAAGCTTTCTTT

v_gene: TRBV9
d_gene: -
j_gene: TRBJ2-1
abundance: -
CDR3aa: CASSVGERAGDNEQFF
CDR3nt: TGTGCCAGCAGCGTAGGGGAAAGGGCAGGGGACAATGAGCAGTTCTTC

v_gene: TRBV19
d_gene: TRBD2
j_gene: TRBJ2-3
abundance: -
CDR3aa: CASSWTSGDTDTQYF
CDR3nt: TGTGCCAGTAGTTGGACTAGCGGAGACACAGATACGCAGTATTTT

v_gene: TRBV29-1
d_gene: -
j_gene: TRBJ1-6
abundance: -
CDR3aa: CSVLVDGDNSPLHF
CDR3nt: TGCAGCGTTCTAGTGGACGGAGATAATTCACCCCTCCACTTT

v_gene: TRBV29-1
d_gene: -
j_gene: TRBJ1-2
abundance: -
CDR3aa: CSVDLTGTELNYGYTF
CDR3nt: TGCAGCGTTGACTTGACAGGTACCGAGCTAAACTATGGCTACACCTTC

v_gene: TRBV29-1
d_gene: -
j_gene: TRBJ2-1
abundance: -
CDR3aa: CSATGTPLGEQFF
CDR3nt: TGCAGCGCCACCGGGACTCCTCTGGGGGAGCAGTTCTTC

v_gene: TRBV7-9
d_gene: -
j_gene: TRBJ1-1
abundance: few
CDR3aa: CASSPISRDTEAFF
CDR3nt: TGTGCCAGCAGCCCTATCTCCCGGGACACTGAAGCTTTCTTT

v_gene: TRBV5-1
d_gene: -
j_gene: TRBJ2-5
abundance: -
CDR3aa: CASSVRSYQETQYF
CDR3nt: TGCGCCAGCAGCGTTCGGAGCTACCAAGAGACCCAGTACTTC

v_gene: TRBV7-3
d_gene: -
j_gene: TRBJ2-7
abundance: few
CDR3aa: CASSSGAGTAYEQYF
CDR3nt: TGTGCCAGCAGCTCCGGGGCCGGAACGGCCTACGAGCAGTACTTC

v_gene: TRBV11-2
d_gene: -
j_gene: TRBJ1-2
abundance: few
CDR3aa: CASSLEVLRGYTF
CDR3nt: TGTGCCAGCAGCTTAGAAGTGCTCCGCGGCTACACCTTC

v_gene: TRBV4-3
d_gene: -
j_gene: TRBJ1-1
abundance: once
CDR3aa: CASSQDGSKNTEAFF
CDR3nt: TGCGCCAGCAGCCAAGATGGCAGTAAGAACACTGAAGCTTTCTTT

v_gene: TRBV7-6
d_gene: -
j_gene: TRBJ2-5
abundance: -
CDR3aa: CASSLIRGEETQYF
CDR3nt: TGTGCCAGCAGCTTGATCAGAGGGGAGGAGACCCAGTACTTC

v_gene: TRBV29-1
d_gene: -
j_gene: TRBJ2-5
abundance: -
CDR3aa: CSVEYGLGETQYF
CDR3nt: TGCAGCGTTGAATATGGCCTGGGGGAGACCCAGTACTTC

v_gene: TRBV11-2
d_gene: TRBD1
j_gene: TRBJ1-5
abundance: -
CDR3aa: CASSLVDRGQPQHF
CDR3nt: TGTGCCAGCAGCTTAGTCGACAGGGGTCAGCCCCAGCATTTT

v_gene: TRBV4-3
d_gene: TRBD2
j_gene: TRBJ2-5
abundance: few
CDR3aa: CASSQSGLAGSQETQYF
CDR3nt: TGCGCCAGCAGCCAATCGGGACTAGCGGGGTCCCAAGAGACCCAGTACTTC

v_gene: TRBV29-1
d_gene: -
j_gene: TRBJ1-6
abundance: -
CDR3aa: CSVDDGNNSPLHF
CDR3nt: TGCAGCGTTGATGACGGAAATAATTCACCCCTCCACTTT

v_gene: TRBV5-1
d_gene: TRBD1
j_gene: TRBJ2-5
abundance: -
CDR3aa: CASSLGDRADQETQYF
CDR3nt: TGCGCCAGCAGCTTGGGGGACAGGGCCGACCAAGAGACCCAGTACTTC

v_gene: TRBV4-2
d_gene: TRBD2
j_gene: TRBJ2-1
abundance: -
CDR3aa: CASSLASGGEHEQFF
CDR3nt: TGTGCCAGCAGCCTAGCTAGCGGGGGGGAACATGAGCAGTTCTTC

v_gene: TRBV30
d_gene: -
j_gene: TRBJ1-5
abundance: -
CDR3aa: CAWNRGRDQPQHF
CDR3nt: TGTGCCTGGAATCGGGGGCGCGATCAGCCCCAGCATTTT

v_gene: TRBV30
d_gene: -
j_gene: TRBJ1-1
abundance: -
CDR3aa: CAWSTSSVQAFF
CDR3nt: TGTGCCTGGAGTACGAGTTCAGTGCAAGCTTTCTTT

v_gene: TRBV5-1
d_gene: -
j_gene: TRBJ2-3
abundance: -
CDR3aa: CASRSGPASDTQYF
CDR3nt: TGCGCCAGCCGCTCGGGGCCAGCCTCCGATACGCAGTATTTT

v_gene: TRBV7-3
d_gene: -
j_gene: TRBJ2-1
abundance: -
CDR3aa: CASSLSSFYNEQFF
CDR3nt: TGTGCCAGCAGCTTGAGTTCGTTTTACAATGAGCAGTTCTTC

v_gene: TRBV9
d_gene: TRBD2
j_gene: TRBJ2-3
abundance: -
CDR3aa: CASSVSGGTQYF
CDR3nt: TGTGCCAGCAGCGTTAGCGGGGGCACGCAGTATTTT

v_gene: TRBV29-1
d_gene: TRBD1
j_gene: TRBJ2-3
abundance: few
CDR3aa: CSVNPTGTDTQYF
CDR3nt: TGCAGCGTTAATCCGACAGGGACAGATACGCAGTATTTT

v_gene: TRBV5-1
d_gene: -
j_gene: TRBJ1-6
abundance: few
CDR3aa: CASSLRAGRDSPLHF
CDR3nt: TGCGCCAGCAGCTTGCGGGCAGGGCGGGATTCACCCCTCCACTTT

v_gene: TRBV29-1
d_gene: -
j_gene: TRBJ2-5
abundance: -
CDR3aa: CSAHDGLTPEETQYF
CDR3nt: TGCAGCGCTCACGATGGCCTAACGCCCGAAGAGACCCAGTACTTC

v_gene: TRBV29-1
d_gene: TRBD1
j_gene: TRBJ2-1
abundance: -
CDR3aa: CSATLQGPGQFF
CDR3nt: TGCAGCGCCACCCTACAGGGGCCGGGGCAGTTCTTC

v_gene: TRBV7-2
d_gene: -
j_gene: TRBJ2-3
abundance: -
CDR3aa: CASSLGGGASTDTQYF
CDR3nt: TGTGCCAGCAGCTTAGGAGGGGGAGCGAGCACAGATACGCAGTATTTT

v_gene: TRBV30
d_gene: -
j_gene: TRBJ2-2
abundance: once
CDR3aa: CAWSVYPGDSNTGELFF
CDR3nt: TGTGCCTGGAGTGTATACCCGGGGGACTCGAACACCGGGGAGCTGTTTTTT

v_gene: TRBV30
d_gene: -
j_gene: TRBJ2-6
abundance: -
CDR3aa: CAWSVDRASGANVLTF
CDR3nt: TGTGCCTGGAGTGTAGATCGGGCCTCTGGGGCCAACGTCCTGACTTTC

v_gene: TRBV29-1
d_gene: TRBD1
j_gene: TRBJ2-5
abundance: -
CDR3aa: CSVDPGQGLSETQYF
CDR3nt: TGCAGCGTTGATCCGGGACAGGGGTTGTCGGAGACCCAGTACTTC

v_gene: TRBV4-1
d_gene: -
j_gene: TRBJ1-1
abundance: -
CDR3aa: CASSQGSSGLDTEAFF
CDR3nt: TGCGCCAGCAGCCAAGGTTCATCTGGGTTGGACACTGAAGCTTTCTTT

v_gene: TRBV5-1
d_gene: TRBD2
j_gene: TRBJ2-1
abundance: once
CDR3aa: CASSQTSGTYNEQFF
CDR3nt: TGCGCCAGCAGCCAGACTAGCGGGACGTACAATGAGCAGTTCTTC

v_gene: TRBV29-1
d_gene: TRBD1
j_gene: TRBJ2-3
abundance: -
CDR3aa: CSVVQGGTDTQYF
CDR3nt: TGCAGCGTTGTCCAGGGGGGCACAGATACGCAGTATTTT